The clone carrying this T cell receptor beta chain was detected only once. Germline V CDR1 and CDR2: SNHLY, FYNNEI. J was trimmed by 7 bases and V by 6 bases; bases with no gene match: 13. This CDR3 comprises 17 residues. The data were obtained in a study of shared clonotypes between healthy human individuals. Across the whole study: Per donor, three plates held CD4 naive cells, three held CD4 memory, two held CD8 naive and one held CD8 memory.

The naive CD8 population came from CD45RO-negative cells selected for CCR7, without terminally differentiated effector memory CD45RA+ cells. Samples underwent the assay at deep level. TCRdb's table, derived via immunoSEQ multiplex PCR, lists solely in-frame clones and lacks some. The sample has about 2 million clones, about 95% seen once. J is TRBJ2-4 and V is TRBV2; 12 bases map to TRBD2. The sample consisted of naive CD8+ T cells sorted from blood. The receptor was derived from a man between 18 and 29 years old in good health. For the CDR3, the DNA is TGTGCCAGCAGGCACCCGACTAGCGGGAGTCGGGCCAACATTCAGTACTTC. Protein: CASRHPTSGSRANIQYF.